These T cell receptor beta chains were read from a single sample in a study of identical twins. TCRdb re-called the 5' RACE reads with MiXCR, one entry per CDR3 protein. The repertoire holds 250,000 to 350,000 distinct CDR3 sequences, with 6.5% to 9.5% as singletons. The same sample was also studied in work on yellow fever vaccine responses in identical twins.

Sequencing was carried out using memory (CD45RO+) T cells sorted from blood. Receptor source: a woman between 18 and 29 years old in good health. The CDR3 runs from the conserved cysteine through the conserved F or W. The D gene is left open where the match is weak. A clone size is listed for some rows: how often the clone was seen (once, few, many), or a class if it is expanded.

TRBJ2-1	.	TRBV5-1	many	CASSLVGASSYNEQFF	TGCGCCAGCAGCTTGGTTGGGGCCAGCTCCTACAATGAGCAGTTCTTC
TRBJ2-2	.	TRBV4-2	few	CASSPGGERHTGELFF	TGTGCCAGCAGCCCAGGTGGAGAGCGACACACCGGGGAGCTGTTTTTT
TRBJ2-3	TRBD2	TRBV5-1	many	CASSLGTNGGRATTDTQYF	TGCGCCAGCAGCTTAGGGACTAATGGCGGGAGAGCGACTACAGATACGCAGTATTTT
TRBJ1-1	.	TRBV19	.	CASSFAGSNTEAFF	TGTGCCAGTAGTTTTGCCGGGTCAAACACTGAAGCTTTCTTT
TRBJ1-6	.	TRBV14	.	CASSATVYSPLHF	TGTGCCAGCAGCGCGACAGTATATTCACCCCTCCACTTT
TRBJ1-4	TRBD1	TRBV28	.	CASRLGQGGEKLFF	TGTGCCAGCAGGCTGGGACAGGGGGGTGAAAAACTGTTTTTT
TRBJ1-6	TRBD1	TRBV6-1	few	CASSPAGQGSSPLHF	TGTGCCAGCAGTCCAGCGGGACAGGGTTCTTCACCCCTCCACTTT
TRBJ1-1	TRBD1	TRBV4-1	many	CASSLGQQNTEAFF	TGCGCCAGCAGCCTGGGACAGCAGAACACTGAAGCTTTCTTT
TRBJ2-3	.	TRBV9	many	CASSFHGGAVTDTQYF	TGTGCCAGCAGCTTCCACGGGGGAGCGGTGACAGATACGCAGTATTTT
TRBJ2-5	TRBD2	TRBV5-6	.	CASSLGGGLAMETQYF	TGTGCCAGCAGCTTGGGTGGGGGACTAGCTATGGAGACCCAGTACTTC
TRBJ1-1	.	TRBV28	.	CASSREDRLNTEAFF	TGTGCCAGCAGCCGCGAGGACAGACTGAACACTGAAGCTTTCTTT
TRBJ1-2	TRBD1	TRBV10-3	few	CAINTPGQRYGYTF	TGTGCCATCAATACACCGGGACAGCGCTATGGCTACACCTTC
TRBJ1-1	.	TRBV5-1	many	CASSLATSAGSLTQNTEAFF	TGCGCCAGCAGCTTGGCTACTTCGGCAGGGTCGCTAACCCAGAACACTGAAGCTTTCTTT
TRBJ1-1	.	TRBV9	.	CASSVDQGGNTEAFF	TGTGCCAGCAGCGTAGACCAGGGCGGGAACACTGAAGCTTTCTTT
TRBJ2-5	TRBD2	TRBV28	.	CASSLAGEIKTQYF	TGTGCCAGCAGCCTAGCGGGAGAAATAAAGACCCAGTACTTC
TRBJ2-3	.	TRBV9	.	CASTQGRGAIADTQYF	TGTGCCAGCACCCAGGGGAGGGGGGCCATCGCAGATACGCAGTATTTT
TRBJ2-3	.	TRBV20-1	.	CSARVGGAPDTQYF	TGCAGTGCTAGAGTGGGGGGAGCCCCAGATACGCAGTATTTT
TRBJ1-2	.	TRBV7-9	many	CASSLGPNYGYTF	TGTGCCAGCAGCTTGGGCCCAAACTATGGCTACACCTTC
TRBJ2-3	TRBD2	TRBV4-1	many	CASSQNPSGGATDTQYF	TGCGCCAGCAGCCAAAATCCTAGCGGGGGGGCCACAGATACGCAGTATTTT
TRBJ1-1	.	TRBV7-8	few	CASSFHSAEAFF	TGTGCCAGCAGCTTCCACAGCGCTGAAGCTTTCTTT
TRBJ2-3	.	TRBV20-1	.	CSSRRPDTQYF	TGCAGCTCTCGGCGGCCAGATACGCAGTATTTT
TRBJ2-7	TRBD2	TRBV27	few	CASSFGVAGVQEQYF	TGTGCCAGCAGTTTTGGAGTAGCGGGAGTACAGGAGCAGTACTTC
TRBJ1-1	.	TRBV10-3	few	CAIKISVDGTEAFF	TGTGCCATCAAAATCTCGGTCGACGGGACTGAAGCTTTCTTT
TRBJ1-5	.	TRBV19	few	CASSPQGQFSNQPQHF	TGTGCCAGTAGTCCCCAAGGACAGTTTAGTAATCAGCCCCAGCATTTT
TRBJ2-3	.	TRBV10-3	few	CAISESVAKSTDTQYF	TGTGCCATCAGTGAGTCGGTCGCCAAAAGCACAGATACGCAGTATTTT
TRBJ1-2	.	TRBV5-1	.	CASSPTGSGGYTF	TGCGCCAGCAGCCCCACAGGGTCTGGAGGCTACACCTTC
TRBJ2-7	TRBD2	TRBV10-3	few	CAIRGTSGIHEQYF	TGTGCCATCAGAGGGACTAGCGGCATCCACGAACAGTACTTC
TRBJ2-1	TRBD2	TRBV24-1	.	CATSDLQRLADSSYNEQFF	TGTGCCACCAGTGATTTGCAGCGTCTAGCGGATAGCTCCTACAATGAGCAGTTCTTC
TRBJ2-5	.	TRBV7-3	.	CASSLNSQETQCF	TGTGCCAGCAGCTTAAATTCCCAAGAGACCCAGTGCTTC
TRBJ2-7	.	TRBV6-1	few	CASGGTYEQYF	TGTGCCAGCGGGGGGACCTACGAGCAGTACTTC
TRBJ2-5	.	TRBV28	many	CASSFPRQKETQYF	TGTGCCAGCAGTTTTCCGAGACAGAAAGAGACCCAGTACTTC
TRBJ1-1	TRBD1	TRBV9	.	CASSPQGQGLTEAFF	TGTGCCAGCAGCCCCCAGGGACAGGGGCTCACTGAAGCTTTCTTT
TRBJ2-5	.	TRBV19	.	CAVSRGASETQYF	TGTGCCGTCTCACGGGGGGCAAGTGAGACCCAGTACTTC
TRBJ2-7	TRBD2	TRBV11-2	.	CASSLPSSGSGRAYEQYF	TGTGCCAGCAGCTTGCCCTCTTCGGGGAGCGGGAGGGCCTACGAGCAGTACTTC
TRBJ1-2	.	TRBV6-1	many	CASSPDNFYGYTF	TGTGCCAGCAGTCCGGATAATTTCTATGGCTACACCTTC
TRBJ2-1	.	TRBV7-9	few	CASSSAISSSYNEQFF	TGTGCCAGCAGCTCCGCCATTAGCAGCTCCTACAATGAGCAGTTCTTC
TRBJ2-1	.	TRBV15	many	CATSRRRGGDEQFF	TGTGCCACCAGCAGGCGTCGAGGGGGGGATGAGCAGTTCTTC
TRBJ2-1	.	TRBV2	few	CASSGSTGASNEQFF	TGTGCCAGCAGTGGTAGCACGGGGGCAAGTAATGAGCAGTTCTTC
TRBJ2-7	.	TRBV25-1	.	CASSEPSREGYEQYF	TGTGCCAGCAGTGAGCCGTCAAGGGAAGGGTACGAGCAGTACTTC
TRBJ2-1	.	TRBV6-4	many	CASSDSHMGFVSYNEQFF	TGTGCCAGCAGTGACTCGCATATGGGGTTTGTATCCTACAATGAGCAGTTCTTC
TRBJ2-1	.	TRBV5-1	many	CASSLVGSTYNEQFF	TGCGCCAGCAGCTTGGTCGGGTCGACCTACAATGAGCAGTTCTTC
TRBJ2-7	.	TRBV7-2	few	CASSLGSIGGYEQYF	TGTGCCAGCAGCTTAGGGTCTATCGGCGGGTACGAGCAGTACTTC
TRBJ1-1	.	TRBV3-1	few	CASSPTLTSREAFF	TGTGCCAGCAGCCCGACACTTACTAGCCGTGAAGCTTTCTTT
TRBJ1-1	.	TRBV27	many	CASKGEGFSTEAFF	TGTGCCAGCAAAGGGGAAGGGTTTTCCACTGAAGCTTTCTTT
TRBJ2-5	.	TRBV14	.	CASSPGRRVQETQYF	TGTGCCAGCAGCCCAGGCCGTAGGGTCCAAGAGACCCAGTACTTC
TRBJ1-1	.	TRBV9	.	CASSVGTVQPNTEAFF	TGTGCCAGCAGCGTAGGAACGGTCCAACCGAACACTGAAGCTTTCTTT
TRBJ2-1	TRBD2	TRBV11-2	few	CASSLVVRAGGTSGKGDEQFF	TGTGCCAGCAGCTTAGTAGTTAGGGCAGGGGGCACTAGCGGGAAGGGGGATGAGCAGTTCTTC
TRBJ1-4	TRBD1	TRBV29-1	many	CSAQGLEEKLFF	TGCAGCGCACAGGGGTTAGAAGAAAAACTGTTTTTT
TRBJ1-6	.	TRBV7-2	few	CASSSSGQYNSPLHF	TGTGCCAGCAGCTCGAGCGGGCAGTATAATTCACCCCTCCACTTT
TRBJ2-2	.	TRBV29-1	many	CSVGDSGANTGELFF	TGCAGCGTGGGGGACTCAGGAGCCAACACCGGGGAGCTGTTTTTT
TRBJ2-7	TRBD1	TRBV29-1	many	CSVDGGWTGGSYEQYF	TGCAGCGTTGATGGAGGTTGGACAGGGGGTTCCTACGAGCAGTACTTC
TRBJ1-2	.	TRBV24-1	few	CATSSGGLYGYTF	TGTGCCACCAGTTCGGGGGGGCTCTATGGCTACACCTTC
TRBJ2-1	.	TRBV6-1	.	CASSGYPLNNEQFF	TGTGCCAGCAGTGGCTACCCACTAAACAATGAGCAGTTCTTC
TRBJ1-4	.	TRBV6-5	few	CASSYSRDRGGKLFF	TGTGCCAGCAGTTACTCCCGGGACCGGGGGGGAAAACTGTTTTTT
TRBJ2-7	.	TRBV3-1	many	CASSRTGADYEQYF	TGTGCCAGCAGCCGAACCGGGGCCGACTACGAGCAGTACTTC
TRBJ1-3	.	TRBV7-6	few	CASSLAPSGNTIYF	TGTGCCAGCAGCTTAGCGCCCTCGGGAAACACCATATATTTT
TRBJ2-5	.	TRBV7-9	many	CASSPWGAKETQYF	TGTGCCAGCAGCCCTTGGGGCGCGAAAGAGACCCAGTACTTC
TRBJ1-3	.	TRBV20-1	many	CSAEGGNTIYF	TGCAGTGCTGAGGGGGGGAACACCATATATTTT
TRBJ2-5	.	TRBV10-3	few	CAIGQGETQYF	TGTGCCATCGGGCAGGGGGAGACCCAGTACTTC